This T cell receptor (beta chain) is drawn from a study of CD8 T cells in Susac syndrome (dated by TCRdb to the late 2010s). Regarding the research as a whole: The study used repertoire sequencing to test whether antigen drove CD8+ T cell activation and differentiation in Susac syndrome. Findings and caveats that apply to the study as a whole: The TCR sequencing and HLA analysis was acknowledged to have included a relatively small number of individuals.

Taken from the germline V gene, the CDR1 and CDR2 loops are SGHRS and YFSETQ. Trimmed from V: 5 bases; trimmed from J: 6 bases; junction bases lacking a gene match: 8. There are 13 amino acids in the CDR3, from cysteine to phenylalanine inclusive. The DNA shown is the 39-base CDR3, in frame from base 1. In regard to this clonotype: Its antigen is still unknown. No much larger clonotype is one base removed from it; base qualities were not supplied.

Peripheral blood CD8+ and CD4+ T cells from healthy donors, Susac syndrome patients and multiple sclerosis patients were profiled using high-throughput TCR beta sequencing. The healthy donors served as controls matched for age and sex. CD8+ TEMRA cells were enriched by FACS, while bulk CD8+ and CD4+ T cells were purified by magnetic negative isolation. Blood was drawn into EDTA tubes, processed within 24 hours, and PBMCs were isolated by density gradient centrifugation. PBMCs destined for TCR sequencing were cryopreserved in liquid nitrogen and later thawed in a 37 °C water bath. Purity of sorted or isolated CD4+, CD8+ and CD8+ TEMRA cells was at least 90%. RNA was extracted with the RNeasy kit and about 0.5 to 1 ug was reverse transcribed using random hexamers. The immunoSEQ multiplex PCR assay, which covers 54 Vbeta and 13 Jbeta segments, was used to amplify TCR beta CDR3 regions. PCR amplification bias was corrected using a synthetic template baseline for primer optimization and computational correction. Under the source paper's analysis protocol: Only productive sequences were kept, with reads annotated to V, D and J genes according to IMGT and analyzed in immunoSEQ Analyzer. Clonality was computed as one minus Shannon entropy normalized by log2 of the number of productive unique sequences. For each patient and control, public and private clones were evaluated among the 100 most prevalent clones. Clones were defined as Susac-specific if absent from the healthy and MS cohorts, from 1052 published viral clones and from other ImmuneACCESS disease sequences. The public reads were reprocessed in TCRdb via fastp at Q25 and MiXCR, keeping in-frame beta chains. Under each unique CDR3 protein, matching rows form one entry showing the most common genes and DNA. In this record, the V and J calls reflect TCRdb's handling and not the investigators' own analysis. The sample yields about 120,000 distinct CDR3 sequences; 94% were counted once. About 0.089% of the sample comes from the top ten.

The clonotype originates from a human donor in good health. The chain links TRBV5-1 with TRBJ2-7; TRBD2 agrees with 7 junctional bases. Sequencing was done on a sample of CD4+ T cells from PBMCs. The CDR3 has the sequence CASRPGLNGEQYF. The nucleotides read TGCGCCAGCAGACCGGGACTAAACGGCGAGCAGTACTTC.